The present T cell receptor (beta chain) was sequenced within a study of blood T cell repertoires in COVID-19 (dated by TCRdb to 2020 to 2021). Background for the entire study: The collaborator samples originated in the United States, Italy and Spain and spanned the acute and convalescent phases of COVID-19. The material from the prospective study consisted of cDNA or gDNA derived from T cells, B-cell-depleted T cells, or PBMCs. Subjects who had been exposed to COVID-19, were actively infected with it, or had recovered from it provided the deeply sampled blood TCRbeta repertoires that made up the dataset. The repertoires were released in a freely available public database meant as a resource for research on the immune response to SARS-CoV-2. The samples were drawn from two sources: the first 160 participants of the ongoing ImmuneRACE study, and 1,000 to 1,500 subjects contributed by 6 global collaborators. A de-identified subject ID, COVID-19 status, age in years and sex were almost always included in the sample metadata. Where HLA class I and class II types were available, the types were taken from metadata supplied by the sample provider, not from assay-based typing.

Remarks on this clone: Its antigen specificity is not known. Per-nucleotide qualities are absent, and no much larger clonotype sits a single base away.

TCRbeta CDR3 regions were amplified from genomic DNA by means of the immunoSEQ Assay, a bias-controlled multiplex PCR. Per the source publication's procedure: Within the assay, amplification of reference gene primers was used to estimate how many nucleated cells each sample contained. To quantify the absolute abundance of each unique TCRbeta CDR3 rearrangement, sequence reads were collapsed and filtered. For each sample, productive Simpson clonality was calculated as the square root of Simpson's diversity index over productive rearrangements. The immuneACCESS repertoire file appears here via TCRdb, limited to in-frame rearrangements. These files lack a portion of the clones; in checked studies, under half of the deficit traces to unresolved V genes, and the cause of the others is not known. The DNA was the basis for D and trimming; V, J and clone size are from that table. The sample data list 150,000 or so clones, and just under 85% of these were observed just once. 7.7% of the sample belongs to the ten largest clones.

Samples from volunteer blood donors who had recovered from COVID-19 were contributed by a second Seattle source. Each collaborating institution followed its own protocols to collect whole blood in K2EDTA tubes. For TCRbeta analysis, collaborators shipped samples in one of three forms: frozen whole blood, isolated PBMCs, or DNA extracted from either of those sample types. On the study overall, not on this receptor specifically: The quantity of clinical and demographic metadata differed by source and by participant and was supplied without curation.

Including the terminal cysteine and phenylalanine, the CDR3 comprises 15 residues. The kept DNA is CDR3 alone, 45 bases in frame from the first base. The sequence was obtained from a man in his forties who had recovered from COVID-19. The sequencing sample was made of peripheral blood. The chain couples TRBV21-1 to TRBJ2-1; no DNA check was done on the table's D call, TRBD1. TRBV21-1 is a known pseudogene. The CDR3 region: CASPHLGPIYNEQFF. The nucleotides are TGTGCCAGTCCTCACCTGGGCCCGATTTACAATGAGCAGTTCTTC.